This entry describes one T cell receptor (beta chain). The antigen remains unidentified. This specimen belongs to a study of a mutant IDH1 vaccine in newly diagnosed glioma. Looking at the study overall: Vaccines were begun 4-6 weeks after radiotherapy alone, or with temozolomide cycles.

The CDR3 runs to 16 residues. Germline CDR1 is SGHRS and CDR2 is YFSETQ. Losses at the gene ends were 4 bases for V and 0 bases for J; bases not matched to a gene: 8. Time point meaning: week 35, safety follow-up. All doses held 300 ug of mutant IDH1 20-mer peptide, with topical imiquimod. Patients carried new grade 3 or 4 IDH1-mutant astrocytomas lacking nuclear ATRX. Repertoires were generated with immunoSEQ multiplex PCR, while TCRdb's copy carries only in-frame clones and drops some. Here the sample spans roughly 32,000 clones, around 77% being singletons. The source is a woman aged 25-40 years with glioma. Some clones in this sample may be carry-over from other donors' samples. This chain connects TRBV5-1 to TRBJ2-3, with 7 nucleotides matching TRBD2. The specimen comprised PBMCs, sampled from a glioma patient whose treatment included an IDH1 peptide vaccine. DNA for the CDR3: TGCGCCAGCAGCCCCCTAAGAGCGGGGAGCACAGATACGCAGTATTTT. This gives the protein CASSPLRAGSTDTQYF.